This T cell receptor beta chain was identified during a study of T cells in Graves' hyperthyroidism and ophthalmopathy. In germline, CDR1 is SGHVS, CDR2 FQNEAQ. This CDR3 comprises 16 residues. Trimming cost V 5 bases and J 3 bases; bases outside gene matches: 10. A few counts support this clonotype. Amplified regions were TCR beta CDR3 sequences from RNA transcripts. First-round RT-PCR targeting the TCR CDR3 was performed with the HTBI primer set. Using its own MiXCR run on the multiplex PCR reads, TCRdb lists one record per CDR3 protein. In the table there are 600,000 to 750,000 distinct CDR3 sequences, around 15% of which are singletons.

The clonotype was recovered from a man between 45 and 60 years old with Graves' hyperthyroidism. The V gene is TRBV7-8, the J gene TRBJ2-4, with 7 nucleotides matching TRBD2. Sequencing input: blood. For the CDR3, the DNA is TGTGCCAGCAGCCCTGGGGGGGAGTTTGACAAAAACATTCAGTACTTC. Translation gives CASSPGGEFDKNIQYF.